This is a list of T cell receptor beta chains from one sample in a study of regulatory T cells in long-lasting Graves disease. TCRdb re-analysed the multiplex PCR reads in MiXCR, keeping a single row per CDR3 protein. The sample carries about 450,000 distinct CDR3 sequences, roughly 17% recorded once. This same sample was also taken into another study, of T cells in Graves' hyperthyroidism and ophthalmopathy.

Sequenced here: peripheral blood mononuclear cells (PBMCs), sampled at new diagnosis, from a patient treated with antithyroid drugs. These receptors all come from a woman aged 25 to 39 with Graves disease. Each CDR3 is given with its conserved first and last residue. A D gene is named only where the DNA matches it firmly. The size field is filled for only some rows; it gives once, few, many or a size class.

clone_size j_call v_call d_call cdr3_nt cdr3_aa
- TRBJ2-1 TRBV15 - TGTGCCACCAGCAGAGATGAGCAGCAGGTATACAATGAGCAGTTCTTC CATSRDEQQVYNEQFF
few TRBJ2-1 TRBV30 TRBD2 TGTGCCTGGACCGTCCTTAGCGGGAGGATAAATGAGCAGTTCTTC CAWTVLSGRINEQFF
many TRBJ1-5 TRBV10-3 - TGTGCCATCAGTGGAGACGGTAAAAATCAGCCCCAGCATTTT CAISGDGKNQPQHF
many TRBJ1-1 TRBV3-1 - TGTGCCAGCAGCCAAGATCAGGGTAACACTGAAGCTTTCTTT CASSQDQGNTEAFF
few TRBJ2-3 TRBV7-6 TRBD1 TGTGCCAGCAGGTCCCGGGACAGGGACCCGGATACGCAGTATTTT CASRSRDRDPDTQYF
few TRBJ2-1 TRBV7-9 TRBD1 TGTGCCAGCAGCAACACCGGACAGGGGGCGGGTGAGCAGTTCTTC CASSNTGQGAGEQFF
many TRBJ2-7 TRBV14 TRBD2 TGTGCCAGCAGCCAAGTCCCAGCGGGGAGTTTAGGGATCAACTACGAGCAGTACTTC CASSQVPAGSLGINYEQYF
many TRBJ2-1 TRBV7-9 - TGTGCCAGCAGCTTTGGAGGGGTTGACAATGAGCAGTTCTTC CASSFGGVDNEQFF
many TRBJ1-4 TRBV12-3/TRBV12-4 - TGTGCCAGAGACGGGACACCTAATGAAAAACTGTTTTTT CARDGTPNEKLFF
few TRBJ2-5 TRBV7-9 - TGTGCCAGCACCTCTACTAGGGGATCCGGGGAGACCCAGTACTTC CASTSTRGSGETQYF
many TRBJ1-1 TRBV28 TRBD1 TGTGCCAGCAGTTTAGACAGGGGGGACGCTTTCTTT CASSLDRGDAFF
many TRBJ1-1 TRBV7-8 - TGTGCCAGCAGCTTAGGGCTGATGGGAGATTTAGGATTGAACACTGAAGCTTTCTTT CASSLGLMGDLGLNTEAFF
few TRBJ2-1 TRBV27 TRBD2 TGTGCCAGCAGTTTTTCCTCAGATGGGGCTGGGGGCACTAGCGGGAGTTGGAATGAGCAGTTCTTC CASSFSSDGAGGTSGSWNEQFF
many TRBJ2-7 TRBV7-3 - TGTGCCAGCAGCTTAGGTGGGGCCGGCGAGCAGTACTTC CASSLGGAGEQYF
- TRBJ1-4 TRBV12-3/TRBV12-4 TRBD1 TGTGCCAGCAGTTCCCGACAGGGATGGAATGAAAAACTGTTTTTT CASSSRQGWNEKLFF
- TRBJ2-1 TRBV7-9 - TGTGCCAGCAGCCCCCCCGGACCCGGGAGTAGCAATGAGCAGTTCTTC CASSPPGPGSSNEQFF
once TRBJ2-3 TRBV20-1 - TGCAGTGCTCACTTAGCGGTCACAGATACGCAGTATTTT CSAHLAVTDTQYF
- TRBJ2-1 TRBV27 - TGTGCCAGCAGCTTTACTGGGGCTGAGCAGTTCTTC CASSFTGAEQFF
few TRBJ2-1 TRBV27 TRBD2 TGTGCCAGCAGTTTAGAGGGACGGCCGACTAGCGGGAGTTCCAATGAGCAGCTCTTC CASSLEGRPTSGSSNEQLF
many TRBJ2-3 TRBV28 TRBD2 TGTGCCAGCAGTTTACGACCGGGAGGATCAGATACGCAGTATTTT CASSLRPGGSDTQYF
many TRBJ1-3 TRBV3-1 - TGTGCCAGCAGCCGTCGATCTGGAAACACCATATATTTT CASSRRSGNTIYF
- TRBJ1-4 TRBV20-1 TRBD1 TGCAGTGCTAACCACAGGGGATTAGTTAATGAAAAACTGTTTTTT CSANHRGLVNEKLFF
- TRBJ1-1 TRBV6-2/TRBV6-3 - TGTGCCAGCAGTTACCCGGCGGTGAACACTGAAGCTTTCTTT CASSYPAVNTEAFF
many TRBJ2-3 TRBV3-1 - TGTGCCAGCAGCCCGGGGACGATCGCAGATACGCAGTATTTT CASSPGTIADTQYF
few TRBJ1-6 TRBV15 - TGTGCCACCAGCAGAGAGGGGTCGGGGGCGATTGGTTCACCCCTCCACTTT CATSREGSGAIGSPLHF
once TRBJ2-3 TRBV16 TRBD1 TGTGCCAGCAGCCAAGATGGACAGGGGGGAGATACGCAGTATTTT CASSQDGQGGDTQYF
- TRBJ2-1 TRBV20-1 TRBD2 TGCAGTGCTCGGTCCGGGACTAGCGGGTTTAACAATGAGCAGTTCTTC CSARSGTSGFNNEQFF
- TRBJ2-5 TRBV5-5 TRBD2 TGTGCCAGCAGCCAAGAGCGACTAGCGGGAGGGCCCGGCCAAGAGACCCAGTACTTC CASSQERLAGGPGQETQYF
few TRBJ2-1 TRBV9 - TGTGCCAGCAGCGCCTCCAGTGGTAATGAGCAGTTCTTC CASSASSGNEQFF
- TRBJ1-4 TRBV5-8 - TGTGCCAGCAGCAGAGGACAGACACATAATGAAAAACTGTTTTTT CASSRGQTHNEKLFF
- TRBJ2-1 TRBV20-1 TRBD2 TGCAGTGCGAACGACGCGGGAGCTGAGCAGTTCTTC CSANDAGAEQFF
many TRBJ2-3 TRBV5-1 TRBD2 TGCGCCAAACGCACTCGGGGACTAGCGGGAGGGCGCCCAGATACGCAGTATTTT CAKRTRGLAGGRPDTQYF
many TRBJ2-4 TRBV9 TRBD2 TGTGCCAGCAACCTCGCGGGGGGTAGGAACATTCAGTACTTC CASNLAGGRNIQYF
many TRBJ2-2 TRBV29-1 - TGCAGCGTTAGGGCGGTGAACACCGGGGAGCTGTTTTTT CSVRAVNTGELFF
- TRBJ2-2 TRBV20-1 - TGCAGTGCTAGACCGACCCTGGCCGACACCGGGGAGCTGTTTTTT CSARPTLADTGELFF
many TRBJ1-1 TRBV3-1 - TGTGCCAGCAGCCCTCAGGGCAGTATGAACACTGAAGCTTTCTTT CASSPQGSMNTEAFF
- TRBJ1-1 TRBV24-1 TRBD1 TGTGCCACCACAGGGACAGGGAGAACTGAAGCTTTCTTT CATTGTGRTEAFF
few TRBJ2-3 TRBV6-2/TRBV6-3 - TGTGCCAGCAGTTATGGCCTGGAGGGTAGCACAGATACGCAGTATTTT CASSYGLEGSTDTQYF
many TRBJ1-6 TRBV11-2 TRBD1 TGTGCCAGCAGCTCCTACAGGGGGGCTTCGAATTCACCCCTCCACTTT CASSSYRGASNSPLHF
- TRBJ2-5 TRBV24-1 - TGTGCCACCAGTGATTCGTCCGGGACTCCGACTGAGACCCAGTACTTC CATSDSSGTPTETQYF
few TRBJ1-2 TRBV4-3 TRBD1 TGCGCCAGCAGCCAAGCGGACAGGTTCCTATATGGCTACACCTTC CASSQADRFLYGYTF
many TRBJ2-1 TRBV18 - TGTGCCAGCTCACCAACGGGGCATGAGCAGTTCTTC CASSPTGHEQFF
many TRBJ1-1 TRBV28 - TGTGCCAGCAGTCCGACATCTCGGGAAGCTTTCTTT CASSPTSREAFF
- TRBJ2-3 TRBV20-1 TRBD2 TGCAGTACTAATAACCTAGCGGAGAGCACAGATACGCAGTATTTT CSTNNLAESTDTQYF
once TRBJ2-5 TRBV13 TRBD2 TGTGCCAGCAGCTTAGGGGGACTAGCGGGAGCTTACTTGGAGACCCAGTACTTC CASSLGGLAGAYLETQYF
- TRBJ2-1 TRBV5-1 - TGCGCCAGCAGCTTGAATAGCGACTCCTACAATGAGCAGTTCTTC CASSLNSDSYNEQFF
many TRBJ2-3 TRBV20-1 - TGCAGTGCTAGAGATCCGGCGGATGGCACAGATACGCAGTATTTT CSARDPADGTDTQYF
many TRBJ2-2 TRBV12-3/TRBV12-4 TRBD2 TGTGCCAGCAGTTCACCCGGCCAGGAAGCTACTAGCGGGAGGCACGGGGAGCTGTTTTTT CASSSPGQEATSGRHGELFF
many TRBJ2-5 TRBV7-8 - TGTGCCAGCAGCTTAGGCCAAGTACAAGAGACCCAGTACTTC CASSLGQVQETQYF
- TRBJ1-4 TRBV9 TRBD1 TGTGCCAGCGGCCCTCATTCCGGGACAGTAATAGAAAAACTGTTTTTT CASGPHSGTVIEKLFF
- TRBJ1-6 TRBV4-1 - TGCGCCAGCAGCCAAGGGGGTCAGGGAGTTGGATCACCCCTCCACTTT CASSQGGQGVGSPLHF
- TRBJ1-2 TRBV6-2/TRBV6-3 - TGTGCCAGCAGTTACTCTAACCCGGGGCACGGCTACACCTTC CASSYSNPGHGYTF
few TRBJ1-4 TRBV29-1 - TGCAGCGTCTATAATGAAAAACTGTTTTTT CSVYNEKLFF
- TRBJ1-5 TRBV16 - TGTGCCAGCAGCCAACAATCTGTGCGGCAGCCCCAGCATTTT CASSQQSVRQPQHF
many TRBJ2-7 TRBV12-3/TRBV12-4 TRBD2 TGTGCCAGCGCCGGGACTAGCCCCTACGAGCAGTACTTC CASAGTSPYEQYF
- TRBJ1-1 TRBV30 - TGTGCCTGGAGTGTACCCTCGGGGAGCACTGAAGCTTTCTTT CAWSVPSGSTEAFF
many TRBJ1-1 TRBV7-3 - TGTGCCAGCAGCTTAAATGGGGGGGAGAACACTGAAGCTTTCTTT CASSLNGGENTEAFF
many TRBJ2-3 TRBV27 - TGTGCCAGCAGTTTGTCAGGAGCGAAGGGGACGCAGTATTTT CASSLSGAKGTQYF
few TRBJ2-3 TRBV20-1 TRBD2 TGCAGTGCTAGAGACTTGGGACTAGTCGGTTCCGATACGCAGTATTTT CSARDLGLVGSDTQYF
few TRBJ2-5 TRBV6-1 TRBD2 TGTGCCAGCAAAATCGCGGGAGGAGTCCAAGAGACCCAGTACTTC CASKIAGGVQETQYF